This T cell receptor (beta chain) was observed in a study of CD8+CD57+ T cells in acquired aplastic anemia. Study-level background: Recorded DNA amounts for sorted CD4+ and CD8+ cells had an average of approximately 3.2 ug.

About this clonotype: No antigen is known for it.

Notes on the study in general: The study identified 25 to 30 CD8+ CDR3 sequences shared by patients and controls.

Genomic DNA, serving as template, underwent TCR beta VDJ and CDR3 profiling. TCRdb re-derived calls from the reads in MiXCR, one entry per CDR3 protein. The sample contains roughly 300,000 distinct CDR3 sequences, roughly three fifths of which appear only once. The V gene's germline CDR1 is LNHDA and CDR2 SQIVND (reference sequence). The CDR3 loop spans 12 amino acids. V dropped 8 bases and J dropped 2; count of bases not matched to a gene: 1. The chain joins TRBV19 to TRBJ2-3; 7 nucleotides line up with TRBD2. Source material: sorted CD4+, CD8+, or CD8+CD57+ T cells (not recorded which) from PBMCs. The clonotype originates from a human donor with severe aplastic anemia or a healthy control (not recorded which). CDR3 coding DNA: TGTGCCAGTGGGGGGGACACAGATACGCAGTATTTT. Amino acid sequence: CASGGDTDTQYF.